This TCR beta chain was obtained from a study of cytomegalovirus exposure and HLA in healthy donors. Across the whole study: Counted in an early data release were about 85 million unique TCRs from HLA-typed donors. Notes on the study in general: The classifier reportedly diagnosed cytomegalovirus status with high specificity and sensitivity. Follow-up analysis found HLA locus-dependent TCR association rates, highest for DRB1 and lowest for HLA-C.

As concerns this clone: What it recognizes is unknown.

CDR3 length: 16 residues. Germline-derived CDR1 and CDR2 are WSHSY and SAAADI. J gave up 0 bases and V 4 bases, and 5 bases lay outside the gene matches. PCR amplification relied on 60 Vbeta primers (plus 13 Jbeta primers). This table comes from immunoSEQ multiplex PCR, and its TCRdb copy is limited to in-frame clones, with some not included. The data hold about 120,000 clones, with approximately 80% observed a single time. The sequenced material came from PBMCs. This TCR was sampled from a woman aged 18-29 years in good health and CMV-seronegative. The V and J genes are TRBV10-2 and TRBJ1-3; 8 nucleotides agree with TRBD1. For the CDR3, the DNA is TGCGCCAGCAGTGGACCGGACAGGGTCTCTGGAAACACCATATATTTT. This encodes CASSGPDRVSGNTIYF.